This T cell receptor (beta chain) was captured in a study of T cells expressing NK-cell markers. Findings of the study overall: What remained unclear was the HCMV specificity of expanded NKG2C+ T cell clones. NKG2C+ dominant clonotypes from 6 or 7 donors made up roughly 1.0-7.0% of CD8+ T cells.

In regard to this clonotype: Its cognate antigen is unknown.

In germline, CDR1 is LGHNA, CDR2 YNFKEQ. The CDR3 extends over 17 amino acids. 5'RACE template switching with UMIs produced the TCR beta cDNA. For each CDR3 protein, TCRdb gives one entry from its re-call of the 5' RACE reads, without DNA. The sample has 300,000 to 450,000 distinct CDR3 sequences, and its top ten clones hold around 5.2%. The sample consisted of blood T cells: a sorted CD56 or NKG2C T cell subset, CD4+ or CD8+ T cells, or bulk PBMC T cells (not recorded which). The sequence was obtained from a man between 18 and 69 years old in good health. The chain is built from TRBV4-2 and TRBJ2-5; TCRdb indicates TRBD2, and absent DNA this call remains unverified. The CDR3 loop is CASSQDPSGGLQETQYF.